This TCR beta chain was sequenced during a study of a mutant IDH1 vaccine in newly diagnosed glioma. Using immunoSEQ multiplex PCR, the repertoire was profiled, and TCRdb retains in-frame clones only, with some absent. The sample consists of 9,500 to 14,000 clones, around nine tenths of them appearing once. With respect to this clone: Its antigen is still unknown.

The time point was: week 5, during vaccination. What each vaccine dose contained was 300 ug of mutant IDH1 20-mer peptide, accompanied by topical imiquimod. Germline lookup yields CDR1 MNHNY and CDR2 SVGAGI (reference sequence). This CDR3 is 13 amino acids long. V dropped 7 bases and J dropped 4 bases, with 11 bases sitting between them. The sequences come from PBMCs, collected from a glioma patient whose treatment included an IDH1 peptide vaccine. This sequence originates from a woman aged 35 to 49 with glioma. Some clones in this sample may be carry-over from other donors' samples. The genes are TRBV6-6 and TRBJ1-5; D gene uncertain. The CDR3 is CASTYIVNQPQHF. CDR3 nucleotides: TGTGCCAGCACCTACATTGTAAATCAGCCCCAGCATTTT.